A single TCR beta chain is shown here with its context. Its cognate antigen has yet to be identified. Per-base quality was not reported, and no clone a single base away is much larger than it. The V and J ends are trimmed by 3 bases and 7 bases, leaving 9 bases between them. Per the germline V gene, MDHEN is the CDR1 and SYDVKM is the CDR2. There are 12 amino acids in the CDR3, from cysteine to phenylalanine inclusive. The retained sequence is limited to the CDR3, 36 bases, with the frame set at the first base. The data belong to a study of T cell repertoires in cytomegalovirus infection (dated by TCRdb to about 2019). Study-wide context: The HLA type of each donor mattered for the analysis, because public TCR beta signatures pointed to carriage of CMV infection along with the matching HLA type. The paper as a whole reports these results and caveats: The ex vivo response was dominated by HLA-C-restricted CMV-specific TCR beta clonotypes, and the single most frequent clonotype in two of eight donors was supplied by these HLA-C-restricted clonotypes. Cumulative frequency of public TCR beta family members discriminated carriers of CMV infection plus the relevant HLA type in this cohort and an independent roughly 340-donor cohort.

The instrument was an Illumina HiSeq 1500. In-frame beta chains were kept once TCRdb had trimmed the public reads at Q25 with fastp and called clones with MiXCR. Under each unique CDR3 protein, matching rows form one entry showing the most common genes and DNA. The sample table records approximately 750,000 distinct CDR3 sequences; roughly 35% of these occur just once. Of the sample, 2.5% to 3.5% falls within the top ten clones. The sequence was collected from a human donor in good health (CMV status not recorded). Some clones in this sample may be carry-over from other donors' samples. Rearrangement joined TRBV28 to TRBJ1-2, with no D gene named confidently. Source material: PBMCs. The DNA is TGTGCCAGCAGTTTTTATGCAGGTGGCTACACCTTC. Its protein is CASSFYAGGYTF.